Listed below are T cell receptor beta chains from one sample, sequenced in a study of blood T cells in healthy people across ages. One entry per CDR3 protein, called by TCRdb with MiXCR from the 5' RACE reads. Of fewer than 800,000 distinct CDR3 sequences in the sample, roughly 21% were seen once. Material for sequencing was blood. These receptors came from a man in his 70s in good health. The CDR3 runs from the conserved cysteine through the conserved F or W. Each record gives: V gene, J gene, CDR3 protein.

TRBV29-1	TRBJ1-2	CSDRQGTGGYTF
TRBV15	TRBJ2-5	CATSRGTSGRSQETQYF
TRBV27	TRBJ2-7	CASSLGAEYEQYF
TRBV6-5	TRBJ1-5	CASSSELGRGGSNQPQHF
TRBV3-1	NA	CASSPPPVGSNEQFF
TRBV7-9	TRBJ1-4	CASSPLVNSGKLFF
TRBV29-1	TRBJ2-5	CSVTSGSRSETQYF
TRBV2	TRBJ2-3	CASSDGTGGTDTQYF
TRBV27	TRBJ2-1	CASSIRSGTQGFNEQFF
TRBV20-1	TRBJ1-4	CSARDRTGDGEKLFF